The following is a T cell receptor (beta chain) sequence with its context. Its antigen is undetermined. Obtained from alopecia areata patients were lesional scalp punch biopsies along with peripheral blood. Investigators sorted PBMCs to obtain both CD4+ and CD8+ T cells. The data are from a study of CD8+ T cells in alopecia areata. Overall study context: Treated patients were given 5 to 10 mg oral tofacitinib twice daily.

Trimming removed 0 bases at V and 10 bases at J, with 11 bases between. The V gene's germline CDR1 is SGHRS and CDR2 YFSETQ. The CDR3 consists of 13 residues. The study, taken as a whole, reports: Alopecia totalis/universalis scalp especially showed more expanded CD8+ clones than normal scalp.

Following RNA extraction, reverse transcription yielded cDNA that acted as the sequencing template. Method: immunoSEQ multiplex PCR; TCRdb's copy keeps in-frame clones and lacks some. The sample lists roughly 200,000 clones; around 63% were seen once. The chain is built from TRBV5-1 and TRBJ2-1; D remains unclear. Sequencing was performed on CD4+ T cells sorted from blood, taken at week 0. The sequence was collected from a human donor with alopecia areata. This chain's CDR3 is CASSLDSTSEQFF. The CDR3, as DNA: TGCGCCAGCAGCTTGGACAGTACAAGCGAGCAGTTCTTC.